This T cell receptor beta chain came from a study of beta chain features in type 1 diabetes. Regarding the study as a whole: Moderate yet significant TCRB CDR3 shortening was seen in Type 1 diabetes patients in all four CD4+ subsets.

From germline, CDR1 is MNHEY and CDR2 SMNVEV (reference sequence). The CDR3 covers 15 residues. The J segment lost 4 bases and the V segment lost 4 bases, leaving 4 bases of the junction unmatched. CD4+ cells of the naive, central memory, regulatory and stem cell-like memory types were sorted via CD45RO/CCR7/CD25/CD127/CD95/CD27. Of note for this clone: No antigen is known for it.

Every bit of the isolated RNA underwent reverse transcription, so sequencing read expressed TCRB transcripts. This table comes from immunoSEQ multiplex PCR, and its TCRdb copy is limited to in-frame clones, with some not included. The sample gives 300,000 to 350,000 clones, around 9.3% of which show up once; approximately 1% is in the top ten. The origin of this receptor is a man aged 30-40 years with type 1 diabetes. V and J are TRBV27 and TRBJ1-4; TRBD1 agrees at 9 bases. Sample: central memory CD4+ T cells from blood. Written as DNA, the CDR3 is TGTGCCAGCAGTTACAGGGGGCTGGGTAATGAAAAACTGTTTTTT. Translation gives CASSYRGLGNEKLFF.